This paragraph covers one T cell receptor (beta chain) sequence. Its target is unknown. The entry originates in a study of T cells in localized non-small cell lung cancer. General study results and limits: Sequencing was limited to one tumor region, leaving the possibility of heterogeneity open. There was an association of higher blood T cell density with longer overall survival. Appearance in adjacent lung was seen for a median around 60 of the top 100 tumor clones. Tumor trailed uninvolved adjacent lung in T cell clonality, which peaked there.

Measured with immunoSEQ multiplex PCR; TCRdb has only the in-frame clones, and not every one. Among tens of thousands of clones listed, more than 70% were seen once. Sequenced material: peripheral blood, taken before any cancer treatment. This sequence originates from a woman between 35 and 75 years old with stage I squamous cell lung carcinoma.

The CDR3: CASSGRTANTGELFF. In DNA form, the CDR3 reads TGTGCCAGCAGCGGGCGGACAGCAAACACCGGGGAGCTGTTTTTT. This chain links TRBV6-6 with TRBJ2-2, with D perhaps matching TRBD1 (6 bases). Germline V gives CDR1 MNHNY, CDR2 SVGAGI (reference sequence). This CDR3 has 15 amino acids. Trimming took 6 bases from V and 2 from J, leaving 13 bases between them.